This T cell receptor (beta chain) was documented in a study of neurological immune-mediated disorders. This CDR3 has 17 residues. With V trimmed by 2 bases and J by 4 bases, 12 bases remained unmatched. Per the germline V gene, CDR1 is KGHDR and CDR2 is SFDVKD. Many counts were recorded for this clonotype. One entry per CDR3 protein results from TCRdb running MiXCR on the 5' RACE reads. Here the sample spans approximately 82,000 distinct CDR3 sequences, 14% being singletons. From 2 million PBMCs stored at -80 C, the unsorted libraries were generated. Material: PBMCs. The rearrangement links TRBV24-1 to TRBJ2-5; 7 nucleotides line up with TRBD1. The source of this sequence is a woman between 50 and 59 years old in good health. CDR3 in DNA: TGTGCCACCAGTGATTACGCCGGGACAGAACTTCGAGAGACCCAGTACTTC. Its translation: CATSDYAGTELRETQYF.